One and the same sample provided the 26 T cell receptor beta chains below, sequenced in a study of cytomegalovirus exposure and HLA in healthy donors. Data came from immunoSEQ multiplex PCR; TCRdb stores just in-frame clones and leaves some out. In the table there are some 170,000 clones, approximately 89% of which are singletons. Sequencing input: PBMCs. The source of these receptors is a man aged 18 to 29 in good health and CMV-seropositive.

V gene TRBV7-6 combines with J gene TRBJ2-3; TRBD1 agrees at 7 bases. This CDR3 contains 17 residues. Trimming at V came to 5 bases and at J to 0 bases, leaving 11 bases not matched to a gene. Germline assignment: CDR1 SGHVS and CDR2 FNYEAQ. The CDR3 spells CASSQRSTGASTDTQYF. In DNA form, the CDR3 reads TGTGCCAGCAGCCAGAGATCCACAGGGGCAAGCACAGATACGCAGTATTTT.

The genes are TRBV10-3 and TRBJ2-1; a possible D gene is TRBD2 (5 bases). This CDR3 contains 14 residues. Germline loops: CDR1 ENHRY, CDR2 SYGVKD. V lost 2 bases, J lost 4 bases, and 9 bases lay in between. The CDR3 DNA is TGTGCCATCAGTGAGGAGGGCATATACAATGAGCAGTTCTTC. It encodes CAISEEGIYNEQFF.

The chain is built from TRBV13 and TRBJ1-2, with D maybe TRBD1 (5 bases). Per germline, CDR1 PRHDT and CDR2 FYEKMQ (reference sequence). The CDR3 consists of 13 residues. V was pared by 0 bases and J by 6 bases, with 8 bases between. The CDR3 DNA follows: TGTGCCAGCAGCTTAGGATCGGGGGATGGCTACACCTTC. It specifies CASSLGSGDGYTF.

The V gene is TRBV6-5, the J gene TRBJ1-1; 9 bases agree with TRBD1. CDR3 length: 15 residues. V was pared by 5 bases and J by 4 bases, with 8 bases of the junction left unmatched. Germline V gene lookup returns CDR1 MNHEY and CDR2 SVGAGI. CDR3 in DNA: TGTGCCAGCAGTCAACAGGGGGCGGGGAGCACTGAAGCTTTCTTT. It translates to CASSQQGAGSTEAFF.

The chain is built from TRBV2 and TRBJ2-5; D is possibly TRBD1 (5 bases). The CDR3 sequence is 15 residues long. Looked up from germline, CDR1 is SNHLY and CDR2 is FYNNEI. Trimming shortened V by 3 bases and J by 4 bases, and 15 bases separated the two germline ends. The CDR3 protein is CASSDGVAQAETQYF. The CDR3, as DNA: TGTGCCAGCAGTGATGGTGTAGCACAGGCAGAGACCCAGTACTTC.

V and J are TRBV29-1 and TRBJ1-1, with 7 bases aligning to TRBD1. The CDR3 runs to 13 residues. From germline, CDR1 is SQVTM and CDR2 ANQGSEA. V lost 7 bases to trimming and J lost 1 base; unmatched junction nucleotides: 6. CDR3 bases: TGCAGCGGGTATGACAGGGAGAACACTGAAGCTTTCTTT. Translated: CSGYDRENTEAFF.

This clone has just a few counts. The chain has TRBV7-3 and TRBJ1-1; D call uncertain. Trimming took 5 bases from V and 5 from J, leaving 12 bases between them. Germline-derived CDR1 and CDR2 are SGHTA and FQGTGA. This CDR3 is 13 amino acids long. CDR3 nucleotide sequence: TGTGCCAGCAGCACCCTCCCCGGGACTGAAGCTTTCTTT. Amino acid sequence: CASSTLPGTEAFF.

This clone was counted only a few times. The chain links TRBV19 to TRBJ1-6; D unclear. There are 15 residues in the CDR3. CDR1 is LNHDA and CDR2 is SQIVND in the germline V gene (reference sequence). Trimming removed 10 bases at V and 3 bases at J, with 16 bases between. DNA of the CDR3: TGTGCCACAGCCCCCTTCGGAGACTATAATTCACCCCTCCACTTT. It encodes CATAPFGDYNSPLHF.

The DNA of the CDR3 is TGTGCCAGCAGCCACTTAGAGGGCCTCGGAACAGATACGCAGTATTTT. Its protein product is CASSHLEGLGTDTQYF. V usage is TRBV4-2 and J usage is TRBJ2-3; D perhaps matches TRBD2 (5 bases). The germline V and J ends were trimmed by 3 bases and 3 bases, with 16 bases remaining between them. Germline V gives CDR1 LGHNA, CDR2 YNFKEQ. The CDR3 extends over 16 amino acids.

In its sample, this clone was seen a few times. V usage is TRBV7-9 and J usage is TRBJ2-7; TRBD2 matches 7 bases. V lost 4 bases and J lost 6; bases outside the gene matches: 3. The CDR3 length is 12 residues. Germline lookup yields CDR1 SEHNR and CDR2 FQNEAQ (reference sequence). CDR3 coding DNA: TGTGCCAGCAGCTATGGGGGGGTCGAGCAGTACTTC. Its protein product is CASSYGGVEQYF.

The chain joins TRBV4-3 to TRBJ2-7; 9 nucleotides align to TRBD1. Germline CDR1 LGHNA, CDR2 YSLEER. This CDR3 comprises 16 residues. With 1 base clipped from V and 3 bases from J, the junction kept 7 bases outside the gene matches. For the CDR3, the DNA is TGCGCCAGCAGCCAAGGAACCGGGACAGGGAGCTACGAGCAGTACTTC. It yields the protein CASSQGTGTGSYEQYF.

This rearrangement joins TRBV7-2 to TRBJ2-3; D is possibly TRBD1 (6 bases). Trimming pared 1 base from V and 4 bases from J, leaving 12 bases between. Germline CDR1 reads SGHTA; CDR2 reads FQGNSA. This CDR3 spans 15 amino acids. Here the CDR3 DNA reads TGTGCCAGCAGCTTAGGGCAGGGGTGGGCAGATACGCAGTATTTT. Translated: CASSLGQGWADTQYF.

V usage is TRBV4-1 and J usage is TRBJ2-2; maybe TRBD2 (5 bases). With 1 base removed from V and 7 bases from J, the gap between germline ends came to 13 bases. The CDR3 covers 15 residues. CDR1 is MGHRA and CDR2 is YSYEKL in the germline V gene. The CDR3 DNA follows: TGCGCCAGCAGCCAAGCCGGGGATTACGTCGGGGAGCTGTTTTTT. Its translation is CASSQAGDYVGELFF.

This rearrangement joins TRBV7-2 to TRBJ2-4; 9 bases fit TRBD1. V lost 5 bases, J lost 5 bases, and 10 bases stayed unmatched. Germline assignment: CDR1 SGHTA and CDR2 FQGNSA. The CDR3 contains 16 residues. The CDR3 nucleotides read TGTGCCAGCAGCGGCCTGGGACAGGGAGCGGAAAACATTCAGTACTTC. Its translation is CASSGLGQGAENIQYF.

The chain has TRBV6-5 and TRBJ2-7, with TRBD2 identical over 11 bases. J lost 1 base, V lost 5 bases, and 4 bases had no gene match. Germline V gives CDR1 MNHEY, CDR2 SVGAGI. The CDR3 totals 15 residues. The CDR3 DNA sequence: TGTGCCAGCAGTGCCGGGACTAGCGGATCCTACGAGCAGTACTTC. Residues: CASSAGTSGSYEQYF.

The chain joins TRBV10-3 to TRBJ2-1; 10 bases match TRBD2. The germline V gene encodes CDR1 ENHRY and CDR2 SYGVKD. CDR3 size: 15 residues. V shed 4 bases, J shed 5 bases, and the junction held 5 bases outside the gene matches. CDR3 coding DNA: TGTGCCATCAGTGCCTTAGCGGGAGGACACAATGAGCAGTTCTTC. Translating gives CAISALAGGHNEQFF.

V is TRBV5-1 and J is TRBJ2-5, with TRBD1 identical over 9 bases. The CDR3 has 16 residues. V dropped 3 bases and J dropped 5; count of bases not matched to a gene: 11. Per germline, CDR1 SGHRS and CDR2 YFSETQ. CDR3 bases: TGCGCCAGCAGCTACAGGGGGCTCGCCCGGGGGGAGACCCAGTACTTC. Protein: CASSYRGLARGETQYF.

The chain has TRBV27 and TRBJ2-3; TRBD1 is a possible D gene (6 bases). CDR1 is MNHEY and CDR2 is SMNVEV in the germline V gene (reference sequence). The CDR3 extends over 13 amino acids. The V end lost 4 bases, the J end lost 7 bases, and 12 bases lay between the germline ends. The CDR3 sequence is CASSSKQGYTQYF. As DNA, the CDR3 is TGTGCCAGCAGTTCCAAACAGGGATATACGCAGTATTTT.

The V gene is TRBV7-3, the J gene TRBJ2-5; 11 nucleotides line up with TRBD2. Germline CDR1 SGHTA, CDR2 FQGTGA. J gave up 1 base and V 5 bases, and 3 bases lay outside the gene matches. The CDR3 is 15 amino acids. CDR3 loop: CASSQLAGVQETQYF. Written as DNA, the CDR3 is TGTGCCAGCAGCCAACTAGCGGGGGTCCAAGAGACCCAGTACTTC.

The chain is built from TRBV15 and TRBJ1-1; no reliable D call. The CDR3 totals 15 residues. Trimming pared 1 base from V and 2 bases from J, leaving 11 bases between. Germline lookup yields CDR1 LNHNV and CDR2 YYDKDF (reference sequence). The CDR3 DNA reads as TGTGCCACCAGCAGAGGTCGTTTACTCAACACTGAAGCTTTCTTT. Its protein product is CATSRGRLLNTEAFF.

The chain has TRBV9 and TRBJ1-3; D might be TRBD1 (5 bases). V lost 3 bases and J 4 bases, leaving 14 bases between the germline ends. Looked up from germline, CDR1 is SGDLS and CDR2 is YYNGEE. CDR3 length: 15 residues. The CDR3 DNA sequence: TGTGCCAGCAGCGAAGCGGGGACTTCCGGAAACACCATATATTTT. Amino acids: CASSEAGTSGNTIYF.

J is TRBJ1-6 and V is TRBV6-4; D is uncertain. The CDR3 loop spans 17 amino acids. CDR1 and CDR2 (germline): MRHNA, SNTAGT. The germline V and J ends were trimmed by 4 bases and 6 bases, with 19 bases remaining between them. Here the CDR3 reads CASSGLGRPVLNSPLHF. The DNA for the CDR3 is TGTGCCAGCAGTGGTTTGGGCAGGCCGGTCCTTAATTCACCCCTCCACTTT.

The V call is TRBV5-1, the J call TRBJ1-1; D might be TRBD1 (6 bases). V shed 6 bases and J shed 1 base, with 25 bases lying between them. Germline V gene lookup returns CDR1 SGHRS and CDR2 YFSETQ. The length of the CDR3 is 18 residues. The chain's CDR3 is CASTWSWGGAGENTEAFF. The CDR3 DNA is TGCGCCAGCACCTGGAGTTGGGGGGGCGCGGGCGAGAACACTGAAGCTTTCTTT.

This clone was seen a few times. The rearrangement links TRBV11-2 to TRBJ1-4, with TRBD1 matching over 10 bases. CDR1 and CDR2 (germline): SGHAT, FQNNGV. V gave up 5 bases and J gave up 8 bases; unmatched junction bases: 8. The CDR3 has 15 amino acids. The CDR3 coding sequence is TGTGCCAGCAGCCTGGGGACAGGGGTTGGCGAAAAACTGTTTTTT. Translation: CASSLGTGVGEKLFF.

The CDR3 protein is CASTRQGPTGELFF. CDR3 DNA sequence: TGTGCCAGCACGAGACAGGGGCCCACCGGGGAGCTGTTTTTT. The chain carries TRBV7-3 and TRBJ2-2, with 8 positions matching TRBD1. V was clipped by 7 bases and J by 4 bases; unmatched bases: 5. This CDR3 is 14 amino acids long. Germline V gives CDR1 SGHTA, CDR2 FQGTGA.

CDR3 sequence reads: CASRKRVQGKKAEAFF. The CDR3, as DNA: TGTGCCAGCAGAAAAAGGGTTCAGGGGAAGAAAGCTGAAGCTTTCTTT. This chain joins TRBV6-6 and TRBJ1-1; tentative D call: TRBD1 (6 bases). V was pared by 6 bases and J by 6 bases, with 23 bases between. This CDR3 is built from 16 residues. Germline V gene lookup returns CDR1 MNHNY and CDR2 SVGAGI (reference sequence).